Listed below are T cell receptor beta chains from one sample, sequenced in a study of blood T cell repertoires in COVID-19. Clones were sequenced by immunoSEQ multiplex PCR, and TCRdb holds only the in-frame ones, with some missing. The table records about 170,000 clones, 89% of them present only once. Source material: PBMCs or T cells enriched from blood (not recorded which). Every receptor here comes from a woman younger than 35 who had recovered from COVID-19. The CDR3 runs from the conserved cysteine through the conserved F or W. D genes are given only for firm matches. Clone size is stated in some rows and not others, as once, few, many or a class when expanded.

TRBJ1-4,.,TRBV2,.,TGTGCCAGCACCGATCGAAGGGGAAAACTGTTTTTT,CASTDRRGKLFF
TRBJ2-3,.,TRBV25-1,.,TGTGCCAGCAAGGAGGGAGCGGCAGATACGCAGTATTTT,CASKEGAADTQYF
TRBJ2-1,TRBD2,TRBV7-2,.,TGTGCCAGCAGCTACAGCGGGAGGGGCAACAATGAGCAGTTCTTC,CASSYSGRGNNEQFF
TRBJ2-3,TRBD2,TRBV7-3,.,TGTGCCAGCAGTTCCGACCTAGCGGGAGGATCAGATACGCAGTATTTT,CASSSDLAGGSDTQYF
TRBJ2-5,.,TRBV18,.,TGTGCCAGCTCACCAAGAACTCAGGGGAGCCAAGAGACCCAGTACTTC,CASSPRTQGSQETQYF
TRBJ1-5,.,TRBV19,.,TGTGCCAGTAGTCCGGGGGGGTATAGCAATCAGCCCCAGCATTTT,CASSPGGYSNQPQHF
TRBJ2-1,.,TRBV28,.,TGTGCCAGCAGTCCGCGGACTGTCTCCTACAATGAGCAGTTCTTC,CASSPRTVSYNEQFF
TRBJ2-4,.,TRBV3-1/TRBV3-2,.,TGTGCCAGCAGCCAAGATGGTAGGGGGAGGGACATTCAGTACTTC,CASSQDGRGRDIQYF
TRBJ1-4,TRBD1,TRBV28,.,TGTGCCAGCAGTTTACCCCCGGGACAGCTGGGGGAAAAACTGTTTTTT,CASSLPPGQLGEKLFF
TRBJ2-5,.,TRBV18,.,TGTGCCAGCTCACCGGTTGAGGGTGAGACCCAGTACTTC,CASSPVEGETQYF
TRBJ2-5,.,TRBV29-1,.,TGCAGCGTTGAGGGCAGGGAAGGAGAGACCCAGTACTTC,CSVEGREGETQYF
TRBJ2-7,TRBD1,TRBV5-1,once,TGCGCCAGCAGCCGACAGGGGGGTTTAGGGGTCTACGAGCAGTACTTC,CASSRQGGLGVYEQYF
TRBJ2-2,.,TRBV5-4,.,TGTGCCAGCAGCTTGGTCGGGAGCTTGGCCGGGGAGCTGTTTTTT,CASSLVGSLAGELFF
TRBJ2-1,TRBD2,TRBV9,.,TGTGCCAGTGGAGTAGCGGGAGGGATCTCTCACAATGAGCAGTTCTTC,CASGVAGGISHNEQFF
TRBJ2-2,.,TRBV5-4,.,TGTGCCAGCAGCCCCGACAGGTGGGGCGGGGAGCTGTTTTTT,CASSPDRWGGELFF
TRBJ2-3,TRBD2,TRBV7-9,.,TGTGCCAGCAGCCCTCAGCGGGAGAGCACAGATACGCAGTATTTT,CASSPQRESTDTQYF
TRBJ2-2,.,TRBV4-3,few,TGCGCCAGCAGCCAACCCCCGGGACACCCCGCCTCCGGGGAGCTGTTTTTT,CASSQPPGHPASGELFF
TRBJ2-1,TRBD2,TRBV28,.,TGTGCCAGCAGGACCCTAGCGGGAGTTGAAAATGAGCAGTTCTTC,CASRTLAGVENEQFF
TRBJ2-7,TRBD2,TRBV10-2,.,TGCGCCAGCAGTGAGCCGGGACTAGCCAGTGACGAGCAGTACTTC,CASSEPGLASDEQYF
TRBJ2-5,.,TRBV19,.,TGTGCCAGTAGTCGTGGTCAGGGGGAGACCCAGTACTTC,CASSRGQGETQYF
TRBJ2-7,.,TRBV27,.,TGTGCCAGCAGTTTATTGGGGTTGGGAGGTTCCTCCTACGAGCAGTACTTC,CASSLLGLGGSSYEQYF
TRBJ2-7,TRBD1,TRBV29-1,.,TGCAGCGTGGACCAGGGGGTCGACGAGCAGTACTTC,CSVDQGVDEQYF
TRBJ2-2,TRBD1,TRBV7-6,.,TGTGCCAGCAGCTTAACCCAGACAGGGGTAGTAGCCGGGGAGCTGTTTTTT,CASSLTQTGVVAGELFF
TRBJ2-7,.,TRBV2,.,TGTGCCACCGGCTGGAGGGCTGACGAGCAGTACTTC,CATGWRADEQYF
TRBJ2-7,TRBD1,TRBV19,.,TGTGCCAGTAGCATGACAGGGGACTACGAGCAGTACTTC,CASSMTGDYEQYF
TRBJ1-5,TRBD1,TRBV28,.,TGTGCCAGCAGTTTATACTTCGGGGACAGCGTGCTCTATAGCAATCAGCCCCAGCATTTT,CASSLYFGDSVLYSNQPQHF
TRBJ1-2,TRBD1,TRBV7-3,.,TGTGCCAGCAGCTTATCAGGACAGGGTTATGGCTACACCTTC,CASSLSGQGYGYTF